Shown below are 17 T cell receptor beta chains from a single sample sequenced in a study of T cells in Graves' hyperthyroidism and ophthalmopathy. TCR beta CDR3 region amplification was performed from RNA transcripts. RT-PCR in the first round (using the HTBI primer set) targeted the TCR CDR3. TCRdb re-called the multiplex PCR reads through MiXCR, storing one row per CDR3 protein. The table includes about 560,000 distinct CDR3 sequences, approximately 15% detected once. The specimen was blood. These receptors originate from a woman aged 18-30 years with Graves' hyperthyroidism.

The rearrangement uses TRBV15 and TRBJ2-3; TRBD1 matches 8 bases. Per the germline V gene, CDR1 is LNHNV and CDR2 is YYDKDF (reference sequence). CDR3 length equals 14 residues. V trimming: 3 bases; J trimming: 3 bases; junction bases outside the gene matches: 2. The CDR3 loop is CATSSRQGTDTQYF. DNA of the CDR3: TGTGCCACCAGCAGCAGACAGGGGACAGATACGCAGTATTTT.

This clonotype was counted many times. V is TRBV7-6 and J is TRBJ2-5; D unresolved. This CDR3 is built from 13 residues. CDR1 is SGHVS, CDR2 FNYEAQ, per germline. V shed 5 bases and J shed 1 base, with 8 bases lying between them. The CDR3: CASSRQPQETQYF. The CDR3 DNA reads TGTGCCAGCAGCAGACAACCCCAAGAGACCCAGTACTTC.

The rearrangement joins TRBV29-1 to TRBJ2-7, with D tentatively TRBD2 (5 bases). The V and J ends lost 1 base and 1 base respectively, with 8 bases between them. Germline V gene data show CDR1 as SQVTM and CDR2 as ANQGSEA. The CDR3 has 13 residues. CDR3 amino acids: CSVEVRGSYEQYF. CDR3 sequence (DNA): TGCAGCGTTGAAGTACGGGGATCCTACGAGCAGTACTTC.

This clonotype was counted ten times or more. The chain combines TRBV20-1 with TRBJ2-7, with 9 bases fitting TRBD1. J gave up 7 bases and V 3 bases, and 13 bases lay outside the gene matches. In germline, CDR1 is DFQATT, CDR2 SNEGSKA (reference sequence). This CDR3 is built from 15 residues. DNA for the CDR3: TGCAGTGCTAGCCCGGAAGGGACAGGGCCTAGGGAGCAGTACTTC. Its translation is CSASPEGTGPREQYF.

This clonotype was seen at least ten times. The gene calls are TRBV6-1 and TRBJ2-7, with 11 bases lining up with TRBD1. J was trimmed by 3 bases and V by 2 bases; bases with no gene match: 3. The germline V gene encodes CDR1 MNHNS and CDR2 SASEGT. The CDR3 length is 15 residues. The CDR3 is CASSESGTGGYEQYF. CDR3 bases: TGTGCCAGCAGTGAATCTGGGACAGGGGGCTACGAGCAGTACTTC.

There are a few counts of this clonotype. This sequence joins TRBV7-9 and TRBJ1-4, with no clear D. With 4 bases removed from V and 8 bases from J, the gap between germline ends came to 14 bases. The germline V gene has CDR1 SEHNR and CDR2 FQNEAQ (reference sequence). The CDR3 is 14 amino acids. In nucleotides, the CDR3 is TGTGCCAGCAGCTCCCTCGAAGGGAGGGAAAAACTGTTTTTT. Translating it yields CASSSLEGREKLFF. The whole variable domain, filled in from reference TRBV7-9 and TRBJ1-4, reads DTGVSQNPRHKITKRGQNVTFRCDPISEHNRLYWYRQTLGQGPEFLTYFQNEAQLEKSRLLSDRFSAERPKGSFSTLEIQRTEQGDSAMYLCASSSLEGREKLFFGSGTQLSVL.

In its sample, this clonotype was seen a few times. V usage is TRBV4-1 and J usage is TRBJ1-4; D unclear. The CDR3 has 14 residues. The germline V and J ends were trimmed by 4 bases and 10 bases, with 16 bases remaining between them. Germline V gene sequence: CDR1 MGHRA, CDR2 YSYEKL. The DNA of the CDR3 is TGCGCCAGCAGCCCCCTGGAGGCGGTGGGAAAACTGTTTTTT. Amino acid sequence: CASSPLEAVGKLFF.

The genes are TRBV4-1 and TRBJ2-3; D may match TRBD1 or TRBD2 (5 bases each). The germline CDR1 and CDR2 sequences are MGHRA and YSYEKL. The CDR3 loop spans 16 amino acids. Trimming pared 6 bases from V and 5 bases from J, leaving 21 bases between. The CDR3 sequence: CASRPLGVPRGDTQYF. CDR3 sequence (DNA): TGCGCCAGCAGGCCCTTGGGGGTCCCCCGGGGAGATACGCAGTATTTT.

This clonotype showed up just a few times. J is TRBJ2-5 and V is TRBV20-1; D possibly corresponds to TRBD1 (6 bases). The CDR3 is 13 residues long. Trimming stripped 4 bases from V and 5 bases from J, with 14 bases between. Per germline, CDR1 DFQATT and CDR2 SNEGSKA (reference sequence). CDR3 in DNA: TGCAGTGCTACTAACAGGGAATTGGAGACCCAGTACTTC. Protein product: CSATNRELETQYF.

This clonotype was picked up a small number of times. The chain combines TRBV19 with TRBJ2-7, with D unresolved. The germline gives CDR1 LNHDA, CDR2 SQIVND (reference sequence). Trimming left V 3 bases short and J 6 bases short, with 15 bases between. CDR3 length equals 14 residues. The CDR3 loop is CASSIRLGLVEQYF. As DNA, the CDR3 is TGTGCCAGTAGTATCCGGCTTGGCTTGGTCGAGCAGTACTTC.

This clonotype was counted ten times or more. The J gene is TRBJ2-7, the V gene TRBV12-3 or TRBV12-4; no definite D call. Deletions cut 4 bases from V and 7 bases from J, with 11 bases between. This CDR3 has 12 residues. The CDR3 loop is CASSWVRREQYF. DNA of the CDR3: TGTGCCAGCAGTTGGGTTCGAAGGGAGCAGTACTTC.

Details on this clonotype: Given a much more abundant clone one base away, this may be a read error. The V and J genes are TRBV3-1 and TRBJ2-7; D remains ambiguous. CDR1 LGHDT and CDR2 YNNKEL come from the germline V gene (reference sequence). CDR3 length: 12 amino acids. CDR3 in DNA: TGTGCCAGCAGCCAAGGGTACTACGAGCTGTACTTC. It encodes CASSQGYYELYF.

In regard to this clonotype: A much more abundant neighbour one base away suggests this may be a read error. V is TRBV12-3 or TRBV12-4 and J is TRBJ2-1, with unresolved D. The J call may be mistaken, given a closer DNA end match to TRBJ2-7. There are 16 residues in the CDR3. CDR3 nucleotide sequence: TGTGCCAGCAGCCATAGCAAGGCCCGGGCCGGCAATGAGCAGTACTTC. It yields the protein CASSHSKARAGNEQYF.

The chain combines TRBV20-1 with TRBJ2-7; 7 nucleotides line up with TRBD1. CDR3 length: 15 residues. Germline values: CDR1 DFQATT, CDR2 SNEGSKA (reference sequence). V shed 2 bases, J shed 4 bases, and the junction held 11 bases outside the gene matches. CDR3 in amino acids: CSARTRQGRNYEQYF. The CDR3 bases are TGCAGTGCTAGAACACGACAGGGCCGGAATTACGAGCAGTACTTC.

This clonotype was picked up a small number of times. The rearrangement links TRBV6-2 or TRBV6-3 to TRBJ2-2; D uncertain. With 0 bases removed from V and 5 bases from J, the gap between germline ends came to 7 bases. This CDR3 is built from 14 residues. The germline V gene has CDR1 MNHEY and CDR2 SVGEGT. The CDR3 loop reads CASSYSDQTGELFF. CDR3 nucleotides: TGTGCCAGCAGTTACTCGGATCAAACCGGGGAGCTGTTTTTT.

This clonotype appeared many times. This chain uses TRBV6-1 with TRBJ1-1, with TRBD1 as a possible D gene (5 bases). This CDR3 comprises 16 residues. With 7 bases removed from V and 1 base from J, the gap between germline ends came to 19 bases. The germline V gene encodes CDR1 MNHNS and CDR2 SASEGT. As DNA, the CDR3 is TGTGCCAGCAACACCGTTGGGGCAGGCGGGAACACTGAAGCTTTCTTT. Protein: CASNTVGAGGNTEAFF.

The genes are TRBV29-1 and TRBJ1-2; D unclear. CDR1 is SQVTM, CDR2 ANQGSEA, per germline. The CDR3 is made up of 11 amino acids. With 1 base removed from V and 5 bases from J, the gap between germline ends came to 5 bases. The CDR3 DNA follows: TGCAGCGTTGAAGTCGGGTATGGCTACACCTTC. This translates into CSVEVGYGYTF.